This TCR beta chain is drawn from a study of T cell responses to AZD1222 COVID-19 vaccine. Sequencing used immunoSEQ multiplex PCR; TCRdb keeps in-frame clones, though not all of them. The top ten hold around 5.1% of the sample, which has roughly 66,000 clones, more than 70% seen once. This clone was seen a single time. The sequence was obtained from an adult who received the MenACWY meningococcal vaccine as a control. Sample: peripheral blood, taken 28 days after the second dose of the MenACWY control vaccine.

Here the CDR3 reads CAIDRGRWNNEQFF. The CDR3 DNA reads TGTGCCATCGACAGGGGGCGTTGGAATAATGAGCAGTTCTTC. J is TRBJ2-1 and V is TRBV9, with 10 bases lining up with TRBD1. J lost 7 bases, V lost 9 bases, and 10 bases had no gene match. This CDR3 region has 14 residues. The germline CDR1 and CDR2 sequences are SGDLS and YYNGEE.